This T cell receptor beta chain was identified in a study of T cell responses to AZD1222 COVID-19 vaccine. Broader study findings: A mostly white British donor set with more females was recruited, and clonal diversity was possibly underestimated. Spike-specific TCR breadth and depth went up after people got two AZD1222 doses.

The trim removed 3 bases at V and 3 bases at J, leaving 4 bases unmatched. This CDR3 is built from 13 residues. Germline-derived CDR1 and CDR2 are DFQATT and SNEGSKA (reference sequence). The protocol was immunoSEQ multiplex PCR, while the TCRdb copy is restricted to in-frame clones and leaves out a portion. The data hold 150,000 or so clones, with about 88% observed a single time. A remark on this clone: Its antigen is currently unknown.

This clonotype was sampled from an adult in good health. The sequencing used peripheral blood, collected on day 0 of AZD1222 vaccination. This chain links TRBV20-1 with TRBJ2-5; the match to TRBD2 covers 7 bases. CDR3 protein: CSASRAGEETQYF. The CDR3 DNA is TGCAGTGCTAGTCGGGCGGGAGAAGAGACCCAGTACTTC.